Listed below are T cell receptor beta chains from one sample, sequenced in a study of T cells after somatic rescue of genetic block. Produced via immunoSEQ multiplex PCR; TCRdb's table is partial and in-frame only. The data hold around 67,000 clones, with approximately 91% observed a single time. Sequenced sample: peripheral blood mononuclear cells (PBMCs). Source of these receptors: a man aged 30-40 years. CDR3s include the opening cysteine and the closing phenylalanine or tryptophan. D genes are given only for firm matches. Expanded clones get a size class; other rows say once, few or many, or leave the size out.

D,J,length,size,V,DNA,CDR3
.,TRBJ1-5,15,once,TRBV19,TGTGCCAGTAGCGGGGGGGAAGCGGGCAATCAGCCCCAGCATTTT,CASSGGEAGNQPQHF
.,TRBJ2-2,15,once,TRBV9,TGTGCCAGCAGCTCTGCAGCGGCCGCGACCGGGGAGCTGTTTTTT,CASSSAAAATGELFF
TRBD2,TRBJ2-1,15,.,TRBV19,TGTGCCAGTCGTACACTAGCGGGAGGGAACAATGAGCAGTTCTTC,CASRTLAGGNNEQFF
TRBD1,TRBJ2-7,15,few,TRBV5-6,TGTGCCAGCAGCTTGGACGGGACAGACACCTACGAGCAGTACTTC,CASSLDGTDTYEQYF
TRBD1,TRBJ1-5,14,.,TRBV19,TGTGCCAGTAGCGAGACAGGGGGCAATCAGCCCCAGCATTTT,CASSETGGNQPQHF
.,TRBJ1-5,14,few,TRBV19,TGTGCCAGTAGTAATGGACGGGGACATCAGCCCCAGCATTTT,CASSNGRGHQPQHF
TRBD2,TRBJ2-5,18,.,TRBV7-2,TGTGCCAGCAGCACCCTACTAGCGGGAGGCGGTTTTGCAGAGACCCAGTACTTC,CASSTLLAGGGFAETQYF
TRBD1,TRBJ2-1,15,.,TRBV6-1,TGTGCCAGCAGTGATCCGGGACAGGGAGGCAATGAGCAGTTCTTC,CASSDPGQGGNEQFF
TRBD1,TRBJ1-6,14,.,TRBV4-3,TGCGCCAGCAGCCAGAGAGACAGGGGAATGCCCCTCCACTTT,CASSQRDRGMPLHF
.,TRBJ2-1,13,.,TRBV2,TGTGCCAGCGTCAGGGGTTCCTACAATGAGCAGTTCTTC,CASVRGSYNEQFF
.,TRBJ2-3,14,.,TRBV15,TGTGCCACCAGCCGCGGTAGAAGGGGAGATACGCAGTATTTT,CATSRGRRGDTQYF
.,TRBJ2-1,13,.,TRBV7-9,TGTGCCAGCAAGGGACCTGGATACAATGAGCAGTTCTTC,CASKGPGYNEQFF
.,TRBJ1-1,10,.,TRBV20-1,TGCAGTGCTAGAATCCGTGAAGCTTTCTTT,CSARIREAFF
.,TRBJ2-5,14,.,TRBV7-6,TGTGCCAGCAGCTTGGACTATGGGGGGGAGACCCAGTACTTC,CASSLDYGGETQYF
.,TRBJ1-1,13,.,TRBV18,TGTGCCAGCTCACCAGGGGGACGGACTGAAGCTTTCTTT,CASSPGGRTEAFF
.,TRBJ1-2,13,few,TRBV28,TGTGCCAGCAGTACCCCTCTCGACTATGGCTACACCTTC,CASSTPLDYGYTF
TRBD2,TRBJ2-7,14,.,TRBV29-1,TGCAGCGTTGAAAAACTAGCGGGAAGCGGCGAGCAGTACTTC,CSVEKLAGSGEQYF
.,TRBJ2-3,11,.,TRBV27,TGTGCCACCCACCACACAGATACGCAGTATTTT,CATHHTDTQYF
TRBD1,TRBJ2-7,15,once,TRBV15,TGTGCCACCAGCAGAGATCGGGACAGGGGTCGCGAGCAGTACTTC,CATSRDRDRGREQYF
.,TRBJ1-3,16,.,TRBV7-2,TGTGCCAGCAGTCTGGATTCGGGCCCCTCTGGAAACACCATATATTTT,CASSLDSGPSGNTIYF
.,TRBJ1-2,13,once,TRBV10-1,TGCGCCAGCAGTCCGTCCGGATCCTATGGCTACACCTTC,CASSPSGSYGYTF
.,TRBJ1-6,15,.,TRBV6-5,TGTGCCAGCAGTTACTCGACAGGATTTAATTCACCCCTCCACTTT,CASSYSTGFNSPLHF
.,TRBJ1-2,14,once,TRBV6-6,TGTGCCAGCAGTTCCCCGGGGGCTGCGCGTGGCTACACCTTC,CASSSPGAARGYTF
.,TRBJ1-3,12,.,TRBV30,TGTGCCTGGAGTATCGGCGGAAACACCATATATTTT,CAWSIGGNTIYF
TRBD1,TRBJ1-4,13,.,TRBV6-6,TGTGCCAGTCTCGGACAGGGGTCTGAAAAACTGTTTTTT,CASLGQGSEKLFF
TRBD2,TRBJ2-1,15,.,TRBV15,TGTGCCACCAGCAAAGGGCTAGCGGGTTACCCTGAGCAGTTCTTC,CATSKGLAGYPEQFF
TRBD1,TRBJ1-4,16,few,TRBV4-1,TGCGCCAGCAGCCAGGCTGGGACAGGGCCTAATGAAAAACTGTTTTTT,CASSQAGTGPNEKLFF
.,TRBJ2-3,16,.,TRBV5-6,TGTGCCAGCAGCTTGGCCGGGCATCCTAGCACAGATACGCAGTATTTT,CASSLAGHPSTDTQYF
.,TRBJ1-4,11,.,TRBV20-1,TGCAGTGCTAGCGACGATGAAAAACTGTTTTTT,CSASDDEKLFF
TRBD1,TRBJ2-3,13,.,TRBV2,TGTGCCGGCCGGACAGGGAGCACAGATACGCAGTATTTT,CAGRTGSTDTQYF
TRBD1,TRBJ1-1,15,.,TRBV29-1,TGCAGCGTGCTCTCGGGACAGGGAACGGACACTGAAGCTTTCTTT,CSVLSGQGTDTEAFF
TRBD2,TRBJ2-3,17,.,TRBV4-1,TGCGCCAGCAGCCGACTAGCGAGGGAGACACACACAGATACGCAGTATTTT,CASSRLARETHTDTQYF
TRBD1,TRBJ2-7,16,.,TRBV18,TGTGCCAGCTCACCACTAGGGACAGGGCAGGGCTACGAGCAGTACTTC,CASSPLGTGQGYEQYF
.,TRBJ2-6,18,once,TRBV9,TGTGCCAGCAGCGTAGAGGACGGGCACCCGTCTGGGGCCAACGTCCTGACTTTC,CASSVEDGHPSGANVLTF
TRBD2,TRBJ2-1,16,.,TRBV7-9,TGTGCCAGCAGACCAAGCGGGGGGAGCTCCTACAATGAGCAGTTCTTC,CASRPSGGSSYNEQFF
.,TRBJ2-7,14,.,TRBV7-9,TGTGCCAGCAGCTTAGAAGGGTACTCTATCGAGCAGTACTTC,CASSLEGYSIEQYF
.,TRBJ2-3,14,.,TRBV10-2,TGCGCCAGCAGTGTCTGGTCTAGCACAGATACGCAGTATTTT,CASSVWSSTDTQYF
TRBD1,TRBJ2-5,16,.,TRBV4-3,TGCGCCAGCAGCCCGGGGACAGGGGGTTTATTGAAGACCCAGTACTTC,CASSPGTGGLLKTQYF
.,TRBJ2-7,17,.,TRBV27,TGTGCCAGCAGTTTATCAACCCCGTCGGGCGGGGACTACGAGCAGTACTTC,CASSLSTPSGGDYEQYF
TRBD1,TRBJ1-5,15,.,TRBV19,TGTGCCAGTAGTATGTGGGACAGGGGAAATCAGCCCCAGCATTTT,CASSMWDRGNQPQHF
.,TRBJ2-7,12,.,TRBV2,TGTGCCAGCAGTGATAAGTTCTACGAGCAGTACTTC,CASSDKFYEQYF
.,TRBJ2-7,16,.,TRBV7-9,TGTGCCAGCAGCCCCCTGCGGGGGCGAGACACCTACGAGCAGTACTTC,CASSPLRGRDTYEQYF
.,TRBJ1-4,14,.,TRBV28,TGTGCCAGTACAAGGACGGGGGGTAATGAAAAACTGTTTTTT,CASTRTGGNEKLFF
TRBD1,TRBJ2-7,14,.,TRBV9,TGTGCCAGCAGCGTAGGACAGGGGACCTACGAGCAGTACTTC,CASSVGQGTYEQYF
.,TRBJ2-7,15,.,TRBV13,TGTGCCAGCAGCTTAGCGAGTGGGGGTAAATACGAGCAGTACTTC,CASSLASGGKYEQYF
.,TRBJ1-6,17,.,TRBV6-1,TGTGCCAGCAGTGCAGGGCAAGGGGCGCCCTATAATTCACCCCTCCACTTT,CASSAGQGAPYNSPLHF
TRBD2,TRBJ2-2,14,.,TRBV11-3,TGTGCCAGCAGCTCCTTCCGGGGGGTCGGGGAGCTGTTTTTT,CASSSFRGVGELFF
TRBD2,TRBJ2-7,15,few,TRBV5-1,TGCGCCAGCAGCTTGATCGGGGGGAGCTCCTACGAGCAGTACTTC,CASSLIGGSSYEQYF
TRBD2,TRBJ2-3,15,.,TRBV6-5,TGTGCCAGCAGTTACTCTTCACGGACTAGCGATACGCAGTATTTT,CASSYSSRTSDTQYF
.,TRBJ2-7,15,.,TRBV19,TGTGCCAGTAGTCGTACTTCGGGGTTTCTTTCCGAGCAGTACTTC,CASSRTSGFLSEQYF
TRBD1,TRBJ2-7,14,once,TRBV6-5,TGTGCCAGCAGTTCAGACAGGGGCGGGTACGAGCAGTACTTC,CASSSDRGGYEQYF
TRBD1,TRBJ2-7,13,.,TRBV2,TGTGCCAGCAGTGGAGAACAGGGGGTCGAGCAGTACTTC,CASSGEQGVEQYF
.,TRBJ1-5,14,few,TRBV2,TGTGCCAGCAGGAGGGATTCCCCCAATCAGCCCCAGCATTTT,CASRRDSPNQPQHF
.,TRBJ2-7,14,.,TRBV6-1,TGTGCCAGCAGTGGTGAGGGATTCTCCTACGAGCAGTACTTC,CASSGEGFSYEQYF